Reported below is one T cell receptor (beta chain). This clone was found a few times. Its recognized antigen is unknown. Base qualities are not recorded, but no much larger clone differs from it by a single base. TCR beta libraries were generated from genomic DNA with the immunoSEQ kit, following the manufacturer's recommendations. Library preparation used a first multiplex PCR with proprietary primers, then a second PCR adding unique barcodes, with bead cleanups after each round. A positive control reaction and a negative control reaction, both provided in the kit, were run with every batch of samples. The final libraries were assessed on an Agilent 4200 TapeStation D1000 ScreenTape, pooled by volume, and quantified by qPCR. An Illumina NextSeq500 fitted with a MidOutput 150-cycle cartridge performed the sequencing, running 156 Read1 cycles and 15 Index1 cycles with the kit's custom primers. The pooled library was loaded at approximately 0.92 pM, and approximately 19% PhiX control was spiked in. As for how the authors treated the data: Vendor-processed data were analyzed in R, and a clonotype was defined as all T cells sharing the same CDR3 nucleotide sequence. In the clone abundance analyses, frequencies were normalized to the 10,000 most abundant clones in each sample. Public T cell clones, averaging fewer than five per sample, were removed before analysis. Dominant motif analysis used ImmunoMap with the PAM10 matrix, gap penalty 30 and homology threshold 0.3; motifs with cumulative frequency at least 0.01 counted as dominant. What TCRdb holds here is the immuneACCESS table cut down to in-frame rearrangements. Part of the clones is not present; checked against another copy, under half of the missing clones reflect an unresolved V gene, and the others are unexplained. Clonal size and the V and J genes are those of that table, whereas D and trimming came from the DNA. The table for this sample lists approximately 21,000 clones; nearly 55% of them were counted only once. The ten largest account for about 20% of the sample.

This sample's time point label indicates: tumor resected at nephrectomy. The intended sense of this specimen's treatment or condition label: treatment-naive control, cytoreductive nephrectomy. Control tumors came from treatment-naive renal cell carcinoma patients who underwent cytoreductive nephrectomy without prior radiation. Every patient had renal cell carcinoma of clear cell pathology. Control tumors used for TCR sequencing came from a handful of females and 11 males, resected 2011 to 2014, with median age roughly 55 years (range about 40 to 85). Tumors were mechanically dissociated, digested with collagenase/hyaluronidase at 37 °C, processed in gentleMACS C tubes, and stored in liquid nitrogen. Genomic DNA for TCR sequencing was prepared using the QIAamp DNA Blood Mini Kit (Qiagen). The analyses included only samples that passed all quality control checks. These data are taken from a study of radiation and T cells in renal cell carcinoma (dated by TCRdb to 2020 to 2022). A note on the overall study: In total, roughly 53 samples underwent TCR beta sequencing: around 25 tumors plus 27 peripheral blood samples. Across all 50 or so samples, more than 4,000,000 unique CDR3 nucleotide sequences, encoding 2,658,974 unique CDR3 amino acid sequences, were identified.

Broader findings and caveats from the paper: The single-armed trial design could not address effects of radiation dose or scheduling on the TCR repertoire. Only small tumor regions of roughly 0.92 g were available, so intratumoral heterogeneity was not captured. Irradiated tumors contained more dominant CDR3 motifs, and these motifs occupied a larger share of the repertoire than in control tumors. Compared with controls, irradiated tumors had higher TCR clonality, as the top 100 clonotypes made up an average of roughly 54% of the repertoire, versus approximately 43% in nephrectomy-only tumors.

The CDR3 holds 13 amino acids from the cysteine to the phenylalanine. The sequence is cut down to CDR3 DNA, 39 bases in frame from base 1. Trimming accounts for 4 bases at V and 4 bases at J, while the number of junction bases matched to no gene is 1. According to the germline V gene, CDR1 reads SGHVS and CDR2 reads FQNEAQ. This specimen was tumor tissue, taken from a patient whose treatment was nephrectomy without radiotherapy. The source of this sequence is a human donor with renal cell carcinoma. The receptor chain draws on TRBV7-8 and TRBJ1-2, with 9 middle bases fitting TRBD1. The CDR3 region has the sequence CASSSDRGYGYTF. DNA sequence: TGTGCCAGCAGCTCGGACAGGGGCTATGGCTACACCTTC.